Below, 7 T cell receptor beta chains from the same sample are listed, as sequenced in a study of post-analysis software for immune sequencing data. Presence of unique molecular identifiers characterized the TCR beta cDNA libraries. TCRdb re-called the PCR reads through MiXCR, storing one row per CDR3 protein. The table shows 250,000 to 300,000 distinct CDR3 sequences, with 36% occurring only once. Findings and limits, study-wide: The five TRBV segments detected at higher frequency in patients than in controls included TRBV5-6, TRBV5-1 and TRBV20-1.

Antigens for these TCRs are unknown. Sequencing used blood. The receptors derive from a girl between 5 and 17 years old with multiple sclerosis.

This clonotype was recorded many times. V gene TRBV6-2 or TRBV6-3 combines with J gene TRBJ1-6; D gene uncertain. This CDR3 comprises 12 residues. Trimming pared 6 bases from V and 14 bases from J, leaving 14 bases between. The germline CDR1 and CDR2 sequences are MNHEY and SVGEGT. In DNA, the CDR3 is TGTGCCAGCAGCCCGACACTTAAGTCCCTCCACTTT. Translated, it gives CASSPTLKSLHF.

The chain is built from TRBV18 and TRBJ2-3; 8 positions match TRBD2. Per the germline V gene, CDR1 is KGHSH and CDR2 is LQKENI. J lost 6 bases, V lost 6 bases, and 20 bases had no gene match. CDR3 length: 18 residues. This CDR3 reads CASSSVARAGGRLDTQYF. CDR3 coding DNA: TGTGCCAGCTCCTCCGTGGCCCGGGCGGGAGGCCGTCTGGATACGCAGTATTTT. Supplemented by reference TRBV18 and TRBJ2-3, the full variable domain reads NAGVMQNPRHLVRRRGQEARLRCSPMKGHSHVYWYRQLPEEGLKFMVYLQKENIIDESGMPKERFSAEFPKEGPSILRIQQVVRGDSAAYFCASSSVARAGGRLDTQYFGPGTRLTVL.

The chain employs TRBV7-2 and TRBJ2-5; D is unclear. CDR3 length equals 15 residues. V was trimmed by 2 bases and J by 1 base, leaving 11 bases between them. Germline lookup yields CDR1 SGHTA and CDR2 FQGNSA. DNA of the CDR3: TGTGCCAGCAGCTTATTCCAGGCTCTCCAAGAGACCCAGTACTTC. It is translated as CASSLFQALQETQYF.

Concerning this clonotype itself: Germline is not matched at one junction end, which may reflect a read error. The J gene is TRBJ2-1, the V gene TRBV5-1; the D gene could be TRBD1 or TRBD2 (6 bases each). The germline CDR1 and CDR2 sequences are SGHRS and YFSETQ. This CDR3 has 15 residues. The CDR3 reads CASSPGDFTYNEQFF. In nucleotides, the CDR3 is TGCGCCAGCAGCCCAGGGGACTTCACCTACAATGAACAGTTCTTC.

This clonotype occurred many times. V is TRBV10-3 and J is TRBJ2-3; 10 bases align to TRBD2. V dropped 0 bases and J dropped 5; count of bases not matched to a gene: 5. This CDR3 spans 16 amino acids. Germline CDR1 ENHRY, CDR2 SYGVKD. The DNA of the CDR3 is TGTGCCATCAGTGAGTCCCCTAGCGGGAGCGGAGATACGCAGTATTTT. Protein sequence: CAISESPSGSGDTQYF.

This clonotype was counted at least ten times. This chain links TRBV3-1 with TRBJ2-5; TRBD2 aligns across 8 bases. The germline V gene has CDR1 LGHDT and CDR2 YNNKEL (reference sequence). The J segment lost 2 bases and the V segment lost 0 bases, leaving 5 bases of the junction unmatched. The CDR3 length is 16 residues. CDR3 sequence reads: CASSQEARGGQETQYF. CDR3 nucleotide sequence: TGTGCCAGCAGCCAAGAGGCGCGCGGGGGGCAAGAGACCCAGTACTTC.

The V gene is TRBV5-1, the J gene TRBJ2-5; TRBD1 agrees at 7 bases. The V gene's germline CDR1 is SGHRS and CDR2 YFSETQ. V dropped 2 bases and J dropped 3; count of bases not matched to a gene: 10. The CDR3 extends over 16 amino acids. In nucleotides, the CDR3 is TGCGCCAGCAGCTTTAGGACAGGAGACATGGAAGAGACCCAGTACTTC. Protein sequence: CASSFRTGDMEETQYF.